This T cell receptor (beta chain) came from a study of blood T cells in healthy people across ages. Findings and limits, study-wide: TCR beta diversity was tightly associated with the proportion of naive T cells.

Then a second PCR, running about 6 to 12 cycles, was carried out with a sample-barcoded 5' primer and a J-beta primer mix. TCRdb passed the 5' RACE reads through MiXCR, listing each CDR3 protein once. The data contain 850,000 to 950,000 distinct CDR3 sequences, under 30% of them seen just once; the ten biggest clones take up around 16%. Each sample gave at least 6 million isolated PBMCs. This clonotype was seen ten or more times. Its antigen is as yet unknown. The germline V gene has CDR1 SGHTA and CDR2 FQGNSA. This CDR3 is built from 15 residues. V shed 5 bases and J shed 0 bases, with 11 bases lying between them.

The clonotype originates from a woman over 75 in good health. The chain has TRBV7-2 and TRBJ2-1; D is uncertain. The sample taken for sequencing was blood. The DNA of the CDR3 is TGTGCCAGCAGCCCTCAAGCCGCCTCCTACAATGAGCAGTTCTTC. Protein: CASSPQAASYNEQFF.